These 24 T cell receptor beta chains were all obtained from the same sample, sequenced in a study of Tregs in tolerant kidney transplant recipients. The antigens of these receptors remain unknown. The method was immunoSEQ multiplex PCR; TCRdb's version includes in-frame clones alone and lacks a portion of them. Of about 5,600 clones in the sample, around 89% were seen once. This specimen was Tregs from blood cultured with allogeneic cells, taken before the transplant. The receptor source for this set is a human patient who received a combined kidney and bone marrow transplant.

This sequence joins TRBV27 and TRBJ1-1; weak D call: TRBD1 (6 bases). The V end lost 4 bases, the J end lost 4 bases, and 13 bases lay between the germline ends. The germline V gene encodes CDR1 MNHEY and CDR2 SMNVEV (reference sequence). This CDR3 has 14 amino acids. In DNA form, the CDR3 reads TGTGCCAGCAGTTCCAGACAGGTCGGCACTGAAGCTTTCTTT. It encodes CASSSRQVGTEAFF.

The rearrangement joins TRBV5-1 to TRBJ2-7; D remains unclear. The V end lost 0 bases, the J end lost 4 bases, and 2 bases lay between the germline ends. Germline CDR1 reads SGHRS; CDR2 reads YFSETQ. The CDR3 consists of 11 residues. CDR3 bases: TGCGCCAGCAGCTTGGGTTACGAGCAGTACTTC. Translated: CASSLGYEQYF.

The chain has TRBV30 and TRBJ2-1; a weak D match, TRBD2 (6 bases). This CDR3 has 14 residues. V was clipped by 0 bases and J by 7 bases, with 13 bases between them. Germline V gives CDR1 GTSNPN, CDR2 SVGIG (reference sequence). This CDR3 is CAWSVVAVDNEQFF. The CDR3 DNA sequence: TGTGCCTGGAGTGTAGTAGCGGTTGATAATGAGCAGTTCTTC.

The V gene is TRBV5-1, the J gene TRBJ1-2; a possible D gene is TRBD1 (5 bases). Germline V CDR1 and CDR2: SGHRS, YFSETQ. Trimming left V 0 bases short and J 7 bases short, with 7 bases between. This CDR3 region has 12 residues. CDR3 amino acids: CASSLVQGGYTF. In nucleotides, the CDR3 is TGCGCCAGCAGCTTGGTTCAGGGTGGCTACACCTTC.

The chain has TRBV4-3 and TRBJ2-1; 10 nucleotides agree with TRBD2. V lost 5 bases to trimming and J lost 9 bases; unmatched junction nucleotides: 10. The CDR3 has 15 residues. CDR1 and CDR2 (germline): LGHNA, YSLEER. The CDR3 DNA reads TGCGCCAGCAGCTGGGGAGCGGGAGGGCCGAGTGAGCAGTTCTTC. Translation gives CASSWGAGGPSEQFF.

The chain couples TRBV11-3 to TRBJ2-7, with a weak D call TRBD1 (5 bases). CDR1 SGHNT and CDR2 YENEEA come from the germline V gene. Trimming cost V 1 base and J 7 bases, with 20 bases left between them. The CDR3 has 16 amino acids. The CDR3 bases are TGTGCCAGCAGCTTAGGACGGCTTACCCACCCAGGGGAGCAGTACTTC. Translating gives CASSLGRLTHPGEQYF.

The rearrangement uses TRBV27 and TRBJ1-5; 10 bases agree with TRBD1. The germline CDR1 and CDR2 sequences are MNHEY and SMNVEV (reference sequence). V trimming: 3 bases; J trimming: 1 base; junction bases outside the gene matches: 6. CDR3 length: 17 residues. The CDR3 loop is CASSFFQGQGSNQPQHF. The CDR3 region has the DNA TGTGCCAGCAGTTTTTTCCAGGGACAGGGGAGCAATCAGCCCCAGCATTTT.

The chain links TRBV7-2 to TRBJ2-6, with D maybe TRBD1 (5 bases). The CDR3 is 14 amino acids. CDR1 is SGHTA, CDR2 FQGNSA, per germline. V lost 1 base to trimming and J lost 4 bases, with 5 bases between them. CDR3 bases: TGTGCCAGCAGCTTAGGGACAGGGGCCAACGTCCTGACTTTC. As protein: CASSLGTGANVLTF. The variable domain in full, completed from reference TRBV7-2 and TRBJ2-6, reads GAGVSQSPSNKVTEKGKDVELRCDPISGHTALYWYRQSLGQGLEFLIYFQGNSAPDKSGLPSDRFSAERTGGSVSTLTIQRTQQEDSAVYLCASSLGTGANVLTFGAGSRLTVL.

In its sample, this clone was seen once. This chain uses TRBV10-2 with TRBJ2-7; TRBD1 matches at 9 bases. V was clipped by 6 bases and J by 5 bases; unmatched bases: 17. Per the germline V gene, CDR1 is WSHSY and CDR2 is SAAADI. The CDR3 runs to 17 residues. CDR3 bases: TGCGCCAGCAGGGGTTCTTTAGGGCGGGACAGGGCCCACGAGCAGTACTTC. This translates into CASRGSLGRDRAHEQYF.

This chain connects TRBV5-6 to TRBJ2-3; 12 nucleotides agree with TRBD1. The CDR3 spans 15 residues. J lost 1 base, V lost 4 bases, and 1 base had no gene match. CDR1 is SGHDT and CDR2 is YYEEEE in the germline V gene. CDR3 sequence: CASSRDRGRTDTQYF. The CDR3 DNA sequence: TGTGCCAGCAGCCGGGACAGGGGGCGCACAGATACGCAGTATTTT.

The chain joins TRBV7-7 to TRBJ2-7; TRBD1 might be the D (6 bases). The germline V gene has CDR1 SSHAT and CDR2 FNYEAQ (reference sequence). The V gene lost 3 bases and the J gene lost 2 bases, with 11 bases spanning the gap. The CDR3 spans 14 residues. The CDR3 spells CASSLGRGPYEQYF. Written as DNA, the CDR3 is TGTGCCAGCAGCTTGGGCAGGGGTCCCTACGAGCAGTACTTC.

The chain carries TRBV10-2 and TRBJ1-2, with unresolved D. Trimming removed 5 bases from V and 4 bases from J, with 11 bases in between. Germline V gene lookup returns CDR1 WSHSY and CDR2 SAAADI. The CDR3 covers 13 residues. As DNA, the CDR3 is TGCGCCAGCAGTCCGGGGAGGGCCTATGGCTACACCTTC. The encoded protein is CASSPGRAYGYTF.

This chain connects TRBV6-6 to TRBJ2-7; 8 bases are a match to TRBD1. This CDR3 has 12 residues. V lost 10 bases and J lost 6; bases outside the gene matches: 8. Germline V gene data show CDR1 as MNHNY and CDR2 as SVGAGI (reference sequence). The CDR3 DNA follows: TGTGCCACCCGGACAGGGATTGGCGAGCAGTACTTC. Translation: CATRTGIGEQYF.

V gene TRBV18 combines with J gene TRBJ2-5; D possibly matches TRBD1 or TRBD2 (5 bases each). The germline V gene has CDR1 KGHSH and CDR2 LQKENI. Trimming stripped 3 bases from V and 1 base from J, with 12 bases between. The CDR3 length is 15 residues. The CDR3 spells CASSPLGRIQETQYF. The DNA of the CDR3 is TGTGCCAGCTCACCGCTGGGACGGATCCAAGAGACCCAGTACTTC.

The rearrangement joins TRBV27 to TRBJ1-1; no clear D. From germline, CDR1 is MNHEY and CDR2 SMNVEV (reference sequence). The length of the CDR3 is 11 residues. Trimming took off 7 bases at V and 8 bases at J, with 11 bases between the two ends. CDR3 amino acids: CASTRSSEAFF. Written as DNA, the CDR3 is TGTGCCAGCACCAGGAGCAGCGAAGCTTTCTTT.

This chain joins TRBV28 and TRBJ2-3, with D unclear. V was shortened by 2 bases and J by 2 bases, with 8 bases between the two germline ends. The CDR3 covers 14 residues. The germline V gene has CDR1 MDHEN and CDR2 SYDVKM. For the CDR3, the DNA is TGTGCCAGCAGTTTAAACAGACTCACAGATACGCAGTATTTT. Protein: CASSLNRLTDTQYF.

This clone showed up just once. This chain uses TRBV1 with TRBJ2-1; the D segment call TRBD1 is taken from the table without a DNA check. TRBV1 is a known pseudogene. The CDR3 totals 13 residues. CDR3 in amino acids: CTSSQGANNEQFF. DNA of the CDR3: TGCACCAGCAGCCAAGGGGCAAACAATGAGCAGTTCTTC.

The V and J genes are TRBV30 and TRBJ1-2; TRBD1 matches 9 bases. The germline gives CDR1 GTSNPN, CDR2 SVGIG (reference sequence). The CDR3 runs 19 residues. Unmatched junction bases numbered 16, after V lost 2 bases and J lost 0 bases. The CDR3 DNA sequence: TGTGCCTGGAGTCCCCTAACAGGGGGCCTCTCCCAGCCTAACTATGGCTACACCTTC. Its protein is CAWSPLTGGLSQPNYGYTF.

This clone was counted a single time. The chain employs TRBV5-4 and TRBJ1-2, with D uncertain. Trimming cost V 4 bases and J 2 bases, with 9 bases left between them. This CDR3 has 13 amino acids. Looked up from germline, CDR1 is SGHNT and CDR2 is YYREEE (reference sequence). The CDR3 protein is CASSNQVNYGYTF. The CDR3 DNA sequence: TGTGCCAGCAGCAACCAGGTGAACTATGGCTACACCTTC.

The chain uses TRBV18 and TRBJ2-1, with 7 bases lining up with TRBD2. The CDR3 totals 14 residues. CDR1 and CDR2 from the germline V gene are KGHSH and LQKENI. The junction had 6 bases not matched to a gene; V was cut back by 3 bases and J by 7 bases. The CDR3 region is CASSPRAGSNEQFF. CDR3 in DNA: TGTGCCAGCTCACCCCGAGCGGGGTCGAATGAGCAGTTCTTC.

This chain connects TRBV11-3 to TRBJ2-1; D is unclear. Germline-derived CDR1 and CDR2 are SGHNT and YENEEA. The V end lost 4 bases, the J end lost 0 bases, and 13 bases lay between the germline ends. CDR3 length equals 16 residues. The CDR3 protein is CASSSGRASSYNEQFF. For the CDR3, the DNA is TGTGCCAGCAGCTCCGGACGAGCGAGCTCCTACAATGAGCAGTTCTTC.

This clone was counted once. The chain has TRBV4-1 and TRBJ1-1; maybe TRBD1 (5 bases). The CDR3 extends over 13 amino acids. The V end was cut by 1 base, the J end by 2 bases, with 5 bases between. Germline V gene lookup returns CDR1 MGHRA and CDR2 YSYEKL. The CDR3 is CASSQGGNTEAFF. The CDR3 DNA reads as TGCGCCAGCAGCCAAGGGGGCAACACTGAAGCTTTCTTT.

This CDR3 reads CASSLDGANYGYTF. CDR3 DNA sequence: TGTGCCAGCAGCTTAGACGGGGCGAACTATGGCTACACCTTC. The chain employs TRBV7-4 and TRBJ1-2; TRBD1 is a possible D gene (5 bases). V lost 1 base and J 2 bases, leaving 8 bases between the germline ends. The CDR3 extends over 14 amino acids. The V gene's germline CDR1 is SGHVT and CDR2 SQSDAQ. The whole variable domain, remainder taken from reference TRBV7-4 and TRBJ1-2, is GAGVSQSPRYKVAKRGRDVALRCDSISGHVTLYWYRQTLGQGSEVLTYSQSDAQRDKSGRPSGRFSAERPERSVSTLKIQRTEQGDSAVYLCASSLDGANYGYTFGSGTRLTVV.

The rearrangement joins TRBV29-1 to TRBJ1-3, with TRBD1 as a possible D gene (5 bases). CDR3 length: 16 residues. Germline CDR1 and CDR2: SQVTM and ANQGSEA. Trimming removed 5 bases at V and 0 bases at J, with 17 bases between. DNA for the CDR3: TGCAGCGTTACCATAAAGGGGCACTACTCTGGAAACACCATATATTTT. It specifies CSVTIKGHYSGNTIYF.